This TCR beta chain stems from a study of identifying expanded T cells in peripheral blood. General observations from the study: Over around two and four weeks, about 15 and 19 clones changed, versus approximately 1.1 between replicates.

This clone occurred once. The target antigen is unknown. V lost 6 bases to trimming and J lost 5 bases, with 17 bases between them. This CDR3 is built from 14 residues. CDR1 and CDR2 from the germline V gene are SGHTA and FQGNSA. Method: immunoSEQ multiplex PCR; TCRdb's copy keeps in-frame clones and lacks some. The sample consists of some 77,000 clones, 70% to 90% of them appearing once. Collection occurred without any documented infections or immune events in donors. Sequencing was done on a sample of blood. The chain recombines TRBV7-2 with TRBJ2-7; possibly TRBD1 or TRBD2 for D (6 bases each). This clonotype originated in a person aged 18 to 69 in good health. The CDR3: CASRRGQEGDEQYF. The DNA of the CDR3 is TGTGCCAGCAGACGGGGGCAGGAGGGAGACGAGCAGTACTTC.